A single sample is the source of the 12 T cell receptor beta chains below, sequenced in a study of T-cell reconstitution after alpha-beta-depleted transplantation in children. Unique molecular identifiers were incorporated into the prepared TCRbeta library. From the PCR reads, TCRdb called clonotypes with MiXCR, one entry per CDR3 protein. In the table there are 200,000 to 300,000 distinct CDR3 sequences, roughly a quarter of which are singletons. The sample in question was PBMCs, mostly from graft donor cells, obtained 360 days after TCRalphabeta/CD19-depleted stem cell transplant. The receptor source for this set is a female patient aged 2 to 10 who had a stem cell transplant for congenital amegakaryocytic thrombocytopenia, so the T cells may come from the graft donor.

The V call is TRBV28, the J call TRBJ1-5; 7 positions match TRBD1. Germline values: CDR1 MDHEN, CDR2 SYDVKM. The CDR3 runs to 17 residues. Trimming took 4 bases from V and 4 from J; bases not matched to a gene: 13. CDR3 nucleotide sequence: TGTGCCAGCAGTTCCCCGGCAGACAGGGAGGAAAATCAGCCCCAGCATTTT. Translating gives CASSSPADREENQPQHF. Looking up the rest from reference TRBV28 and TRBJ1-5 gives the full variable domain: DVKVTQSSRYLVKRTGEKVFLECVQDMDHENMFWYRQDPGLGLRLIYFSYDVKMKEKGDIPEGYSVSREKKERFSLILESASTNQTSMYLCASSSPADREENQPQHFGDGTRLSIL.

The chain is built from TRBV11-2 and TRBJ2-5; 8 nucleotides align to TRBD2. There are 17 residues in the CDR3. Germline assignment: CDR1 SGHAT and CDR2 FQNNGV. V lost 5 bases, J lost 2 bases, and 13 bases stayed unmatched. CDR3 in amino acids: CASSPLRLARIQETQYF. CDR3 coding DNA: TGTGCCAGCAGCCCACTACGACTAGCGAGAATACAAGAGACCCAGTACTTC.

A few counts support this clonotype. This chain connects TRBV20-1 to TRBJ2-2; the match to TRBD2 covers 16 bases. From germline, CDR1 is DFQATT and CDR2 SNEGSKA (reference sequence). V trimming: 8 bases; J trimming: 6 bases; junction bases outside the gene matches: 9. The CDR3 has 16 residues. The CDR3 sequence: CSSGTSGRGGAGELFF. In nucleotides, the CDR3 is TGCAGTTCCGGGACTAGCGGGAGGGGAGGCGCCGGGGAGCTGTTTTTT.

The J gene is TRBJ2-2, the V gene TRBV5-4; TRBD2 matches 9 bases. The junction had 11 bases not matched to a gene; V was cut back by 3 bases and J by 8 bases. Looked up from germline, CDR1 is SGHNT and CDR2 is YYREEE (reference sequence). The length of the CDR3 is 16 residues. Here the CDR3 reads CASSSLRASGDGELFF. Here the CDR3 DNA reads TGTGCCAGCAGCTCCCTCCGGGCTAGCGGGGATGGGGAGCTGTTTTTT. The whole variable domain, remainder taken from reference TRBV5-4 and TRBJ2-2, is ETGVTQSPTHLIKTRGQQVTLRCSSQSGHNTVSWYQQALGQGPQFIFQYYREEENGRGNFPPRFSGLQFPNYSSELNVNALELDDSALYLCASSSLRASGDGELFFGEGSRLTVL.

The chain has TRBV3-1 and TRBJ2-5; unclear D gene. With 0 bases removed from V and 0 bases from J, the gap between germline ends came to 8 bases. The CDR3 totals 15 residues. Germline CDR1 and CDR2: LGHDT and YNNKEL (reference sequence). The CDR3 here is CASSQDFADQETQYF. The CDR3 coding sequence is TGTGCCAGCAGCCAAGATTTCGCGGACCAAGAGACCCAGTACTTC.

This clonotype was seen a handful of times. The chain combines TRBV19 with TRBJ2-1; the match to TRBD2 covers 9 bases. V was pared by 3 bases and J by 4 bases, with 4 bases of the junction left unmatched. CDR3 size: 15 residues. The germline V gene encodes CDR1 LNHDA and CDR2 SQIVND (reference sequence). CDR3 bases: TGTGCCAGTAGTATGATGCTAGCGGGATACAATGAGCAGTTCTTC. This codes for CASSMMLAGYNEQFF.

The chain has TRBV7-2 and TRBJ1-1; D not certain. V was cut by 7 bases and J by 7 bases, with 19 bases left in between. Germline CDR1 and CDR2: SGHTA and FQGNSA. The CDR3 runs 14 residues. The CDR3: CASTKQLNRNEAFF. CDR3 DNA: TGTGCCAGCACCAAGCAGCTTAACAGAAATGAAGCTTTCTTT.

V and J are TRBV5-6 and TRBJ1-2, with D perhaps TRBD1 (5 bases). The CDR3 consists of 11 residues. The V and J ends lost 4 bases and 8 bases respectively, with 9 bases between them. Per germline, CDR1 SGHDT and CDR2 YYEEEE. The CDR3 sequence is CASSPEGGYTF. In DNA form, the CDR3 reads TGTGCCAGCAGCCCGGAGGGGGGCTACACCTTC.

V and J are TRBV4-2 and TRBJ1-5; D ambiguous. Trimming removed 0 bases at V and 4 bases at J, with 10 bases between. This CDR3 comprises 15 residues. The V gene's germline CDR1 is LGHNA and CDR2 YNFKEQ. The CDR3 spells CASSQDAALNQPQHF. As DNA, the CDR3 is TGTGCCAGCAGCCAAGATGCGGCCCTTAATCAGCCCCAGCATTTT.

This clonotype was detected a few times. V usage is TRBV21-1 and J usage is TRBJ1-6. TRBV21-1 constitutes a pseudogene. The length of the CDR3 is 15 residues. The CDR3 is CASSITEPSDSPLHF. The CDR3 nucleotides read TGTGCCAGCAGCATAACAGAACCCTCGGATTCACCCCTCCACTTT.

This clonotype was seen at least ten times. The rearrangement links TRBV12-3 or TRBV12-4 to TRBJ2-5; D possibly corresponds to TRBD2 (6 bases). With 6 bases removed from V and 6 bases from J, the gap between germline ends came to 14 bases. The CDR3 has 13 amino acids. The CDR3: CASSLTSWQTQYF. The CDR3, as DNA: TGTGCCAGCAGCCTTACTAGCTGGCAGACCCAGTACTTC.

In regard to this clonotype: The germline gene is not matched at one end of the junction; a read error may be the cause. The chain has TRBV20-1 and TRBJ2-1; 8 bases are a match to TRBD2. CDR1 is DFQATT, CDR2 SNEGSKA, per germline (reference sequence). This CDR3 has 10 amino acids. The CDR3, as DNA: TGCAGTGCTGGGACTAGTGGACTTATCTTC. Its translation is CSAGTSGLIF.